Listed below are T cell receptor beta chains from one sample, sequenced in a study of metastatic and nonmetastatic thyroid tumors. TCRdb re-clonotyped the PCR reads via MiXCR. The sample has some 7,100 clones; roughly a third are singletons. Material for sequencing was adjacent normal tissue. The origin of the receptors is a female donor with papillary thyroid cancer or a benign thyroid nodule (not recorded which). Some clones in this sample may be carry-over from other donors' samples. Each CDR3 is given with its conserved first and last residue. A D gene is named only where the DNA matches it firmly. Clone size is not always given. Where it is, it says once, few, many or a class for expanded clones.

d_call,clone_size,j_call,cdr3_length,v_call,cdr3_nt,cdr3_aa
TRBD2,many,TRBJ2-7,15,TRBV11-2,TGTGCCAGCAGCTTAGATCCTAGCGGGAGGGGGGAGCAGTACTTC,CASSLDPSGRGEQYF
-,-,TRBJ1-1,14,TRBV2,TGTGCCAGCAGCGGTGGACATGGGGGCACTGAAGCTTTCTTT,CASSGGHGGTEAFF
-,many,TRBJ1-2,14,TRBV7-9,TGTGCCAGCAGCTACAACCCGGACAGCTATGGCTACACCTTC,CASSYNPDSYGYTF
-,few,TRBJ1-2,15,TRBV6-1,TGTGCCAGCAGTGATCTCTATACCTATTCCCACGGCTACACCTTC,CASSDLYTYSHGYTF
-,few,TRBJ1-2,19,TRBV20-1,TGCAGTGCTAGAGATAGGAGGGGACCGTCAGGTGCGGGTCGCTATGGCTACACCTTC,CSARDRRGPSGAGRYGYTF
TRBD1,-,TRBJ1-1,16,TRBV20-1,TGCAGTACTAGAGACCAGGGGACAGGGATTGGCACTGAAGCTTTCTTT,CSTRDQGTGIGTEAFF
-,-,TRBJ2-1,14,TRBV9,TGTGCCAGCAGCGTAGGAGACCACTACAATGAGCAGTTCTTC,CASSVGDHYNEQFF
-,-,TRBJ1-6,17,TRBV5-4,TGTGCCAGCAGCTTGTACGCAGGGCCCTCGTTCAATTCACCCCTCCACTTT,CASSLYAGPSFNSPLHF
TRBD2,-,TRBJ2-3,12,TRBV20-1,TGCAGTGCCCAAGAGCGGGGACATACGCAGTATTTT,CSAQERGHTQYF
-,-,TRBJ2-7,14,TRBV2,TGTGCCAGCAGTGCCACACCAAAGACCAACGAGCAGTACTTC,CASSATPKTNEQYF
TRBD1,few,TRBJ1-2,16,TRBV20-1,TGCAGTGCTAGGGGTGCTACAGGGGGCCTAGTATATGGCTACACCTTC,CSARGATGGLVYGYTF
-,few,TRBJ1-1,14,TRBV6-1,TGTGCCAGCAGTCCACCCCGGACAGTCCTGGGAGCTTTCTTT,CASSPPRTVLGAFF
-,few,TRBJ1-4,14,TRBV6-1,TGTGCCAGCATGGGAGGGGGATTTAATGAAAAACTGTTTTTT,CASMGGGFNEKLFF
TRBD2,-,TRBJ2-3,16,TRBV20-1,TGCAGTGCCAGCCTAGACGGGGGACTAGCAACAGATACGCAGTATTTT,CSASLDGGLATDTQYF
TRBD2,many,TRBJ2-1,17,TRBV3-1,TGTGCCAGCAGCCCGACCCAACTAGCGGGAGGGATCAATGAGCAGTTCTTC,CASSPTQLAGGINEQFF
-,-,TRBJ2-5,15,TRBV7-8,TGTGCCAGCAGCTTAGCCCCCGCCAGGGTAGAGACCCAGTACTTC,CASSLAPARVETQYF
-,large,TRBJ2-7,12,TRBV19,TGTGCCAGTAGTGCGACAGGGAGGGAGCAGTACTTC,CASSATGREQYF
-,-,TRBJ2-2,14,TRBV12-3/TRBV12-4,TGTGCCAGCAGCCCTAGACAGATCACCGGGGAGCTGTTTTTT,CASSPRQITGELFF
TRBD1,once,TRBJ1-1,14,TRBV24-1,TGTGCCACCAGTGCCGGACAGGGAAACACCGAAGCTTTCTTT,CATSAGQGNTEAFF
-,once,TRBJ1-3,13,TRBV7-2,TGTGCCAGCAGCGCTCACCTTGGAAACACCATATATTTT,CASSAHLGNTIYF
-,medium-sized,TRBJ1-6,13,TRBV19,TGTGCCAGTAGGGGTCCGCGGGATTCACCCCTCCACTTT,CASRGPRDSPLHF
TRBD1,-,TRBJ2-7,13,TRBV11-2,TGTGCCAGCAGCACCAGACAGGGCCACGAGCAGTACTTC,CASSTRQGHEQYF
-,-,TRBJ2-3,15,TRBV30,TGTGCCTGGAGGAAGCTACAAGAGCCCCCAGATACGCAGTATTTT,CAWRKLQEPPDTQYF
TRBD2,few,TRBJ2-7,14,TRBV6-1,TGTGCCAGCATTTCAAGCGGGAGGACCCACGAGCAGTACTTC,CASISSGRTHEQYF
-,medium-sized,TRBJ2-1,12,TRBV7-2,TGTGCCAGCAGCTTAGTCGTGTTTGAGCAGTTCTTC,CASSLVVFEQFF
-,-,TRBJ1-3,16,TRBV11-1,TGTGCCAGCAGCCCCCGGGAAGGTGAGGCGGGAAACACCATATATTTT,CASSPREGEAGNTIYF
TRBD2,once,TRBJ2-5,14,TRBV20-1,TGCAGTGCTAGGCATCTAGCGGGAGGGGAGACCCAGTACTTC,CSARHLAGGETQYF
-,few,TRBJ2-5,13,TRBV13,TGTGCCAGCAGACCCCGAAACGAAGAGACCCAGTACTTC,CASRPRNEETQYF
TRBD1,-,TRBJ1-5,15,TRBV7-9,TGTGCCAGCAGCCCAAGGACAGGGGGGGGTCAGCCCCAGCATTTT,CASSPRTGGGQPQHF
-,-,TRBJ2-1,13,TRBV13,TGTGCCAGCAGCTCTGAGACAGGCGATGAGCAGTTCTTC,CASSSETGDEQFF
-,-,TRBJ2-3,14,TRBV7-6,TGTGCCAGCAGCTCCGGGACCGGGACAGATACGCAGTATTTT,CASSSGTGTDTQYF
TRBD2,-,TRBJ2-2,17,TRBV9,TGTGCCAGCAGCCCCTGGCAGGGACTAGCAGACACAGGGGAGCTGTTTTTT,CASSPWQGLADTGELFF
TRBD2,-,TRBJ2-3,18,TRBV20-1,TGCAGTGCGGTAACTAGCGGGGGGGCGGGCCTGAGCACAGATACGCAGTATTTT,CSAVTSGGAGLSTDTQYF
-,few,TRBJ2-6,16,TRBV6-9,TGCGCCAGCAACCGGAAAAAAGTTTCTGGGGCCAACGTCCTGACTTTC,CASNRKKVSGANVLTF
-,few,TRBJ2-2,15,TRBV28,TGTGCCAGCAGCCTAGGCAACAGGGTGACCGGGGAGCTGTTTTTT,CASSLGNRVTGELFF